A single sample is the source of the 18 T cell receptor beta chains below, sequenced in a study of long-term antiretroviral therapy in people with HIV. The run of the v3.0 immunoSEQ assay was at survey level. Sequencing used immunoSEQ multiplex PCR; TCRdb keeps in-frame clones, though not all of them. The data hold 20,000 to 25,000 clones, with roughly 84% observed a single time. Sequencing used unsorted PBMCs, obtained around 2.5 years after starting antiretroviral therapy. These receptor sequences come from a man in his forties or fifties with HIV.

The CDR3 is CASSAREGTGGKYEQFF. For the CDR3, the DNA is TGTGCCAGCAGCGCCCGGGAGGGGACAGGGGGCAAGTATGAGCAGTTCTTC. V is TRBV9 and J is TRBJ2-1; 12 positions match TRBD1. With 3 bases clipped from V and 8 bases from J, the junction kept 12 bases outside the gene matches. The CDR3 is 17 amino acids. Germline values: CDR1 SGDLS, CDR2 YYNGEE. The variable domain in full, completed from reference TRBV9 and TRBJ2-1, reads DSGVTQTPKHLITATGQRVTLRCSPRSGDLSVYWYQQSLDQGLQFLIQYYNGEERAKGNILERFSAQQFPDLHSELNLSSLELGDSALYFCASSAREGTGGKYEQFFGPGTRLTVL.

This clone is a singleton in its sample. The chain is built from TRBV7-9 and TRBJ2-5; no definite D call. V was clipped by 3 bases and J by 3 bases, with 11 bases between them. This CDR3 spans 14 amino acids. CDR1 and CDR2 (germline): SEHNR, FQNEAQ (reference sequence). The CDR3 here is CASSLDLGKETQYF. The CDR3 coding sequence is TGTGCCAGCAGCTTGGATTTAGGGAAAGAGACCCAGTACTTC.

For the CDR3, the DNA is TGTGCCAGCGGGGGGGGTAATGAAAAACTGTTTTTT. It yields the protein CASGGGNEKLFF. The V and J genes are TRBV7-9 and TRBJ1-4; D may be TRBD1 (5 bases). The CDR3 runs to 12 residues. V gave up 8 bases and J gave up 4 bases, with 8 bases separating them. Germline CDR1 and CDR2: SEHNR and FQNEAQ (reference sequence).

The rearrangement uses TRBV6-1 and TRBJ1-5; D possibly corresponds to TRBD1 (5 bases). Germline assignment: CDR1 MNHNS and CDR2 SASEGT. This CDR3 region has 15 residues. Trimming removed 5 bases from V and 4 bases from J, with 15 bases in between. The CDR3 DNA follows: TGTGCCAGCAGTCCCTCGAGTCAGGGAAATCAGCCCCAGCATTTT. Its translation: CASSPSSQGNQPQHF.

This chain joins TRBV7-9 and TRBJ1-2; D might be TRBD1 (5 bases). V lost 5 bases and J lost 8, with 12 bases in between. CDR3 length: 12 residues. The germline V gene has CDR1 SEHNR and CDR2 FQNEAQ (reference sequence). CDR3 bases: TGTGCCAGCAGCCCCGGGACGGCAGGCTACACCTTC. Residues: CASSPGTAGYTF.

The chain carries TRBV5-4 and TRBJ2-7, with 7 bases lining up with TRBD1. Trimming took 4 bases from V and 1 from J; bases not matched to a gene: 5. This CDR3 spans 14 amino acids. Germline V gene lookup returns CDR1 SGHNT and CDR2 YYREEE (reference sequence). The CDR3 sequence is CASSQEGASYEQYF. CDR3 nucleotide sequence: TGTGCCAGCAGCCAAGAGGGGGCTTCCTACGAGCAGTACTTC.

V is TRBV6-6 and J is TRBJ2-7; the D gene is possibly TRBD1 (6 bases). Germline V gene sequence: CDR1 MNHNY, CDR2 SVGAGI (reference sequence). The CDR3 totals 13 residues. The V end lost 11 bases, the J end lost 7 bases, and 21 bases lay between the germline ends. The CDR3 region has the DNA TGTGCCTGTTGCAGGGACATCCTCGGGGAGCAGTACTTC. Translated, it gives CACCRDILGEQYF.

The V call is TRBV7-4, the J call TRBJ2-7, with no clear D. The CDR3 is made up of 18 amino acids. Germline-derived CDR1 and CDR2 are SGHVT and SQSDAQ. The V end lost 5 bases, the J end lost 0 bases, and 23 bases lay between the germline ends. The CDR3 is CASSVVFKGHHSSYEQYF. The DNA of the CDR3 is TGTGCCAGCAGCGTCGTTTTTAAGGGCCACCATAGCTCCTACGAGCAGTACTTC. Supplemented by reference TRBV7-4 and TRBJ2-7, the full variable domain reads GAGVSQSPRYKVAKRGRDVALRCDSISGHVTLYWYRQTLGQGSEVLTYSQSDAQRDKSGRPSGRFSAERPERSVSTLKIQRTEQGDSAVYLCASSVVFKGHHSSYEQYFGPGTRLTVT.

The gene calls are TRBV19 and TRBJ1-1; D unresolved. Germline CDR1 is LNHDA and CDR2 is SQIVND (reference sequence). CDR3 length: 15 amino acids. V dropped 6 bases and J dropped 7 bases, with 21 bases sitting between them. This CDR3 reads CASRTPALHTNEAFF. The CDR3 bases are TGTGCCAGTAGGACTCCCGCCCTTCACACCAATGAAGCTTTCTTT.

CDR3 sequence (DNA): TGTGCCAGCAGCTCTCCAAGTAACTATGGCTACACCTTC. The encoded protein is CASSSPSNYGYTF. The V call is TRBV5-4, the J call TRBJ1-2; D not resolved. Germline V CDR1 and CDR2: SGHNT, YYREEE (reference sequence). The CDR3 length is 13 residues. V gave up 3 bases and J gave up 1 base, with 7 bases separating them.

This clone has just one count. The chain has TRBV10-3 and TRBJ1-1; no reliable D call. This CDR3 has 14 residues. CDR1 is ENHRY, CDR2 SYGVKD, per germline. V lost 4 bases to trimming and J lost 4 bases, with 13 bases between them. The CDR3 sequence: CAISGHPVTTEAFF. The CDR3, as DNA: TGTGCCATCAGTGGGCATCCCGTTACCACTGAAGCTTTCTTT.

The genes are TRBV18 and TRBJ1-2; no reliable D call. This CDR3 comprises 16 residues. Germline CDR1 and CDR2: KGHSH and LQKENI. Trimming took 3 bases from V and 0 from J, leaving 14 bases between them. As DNA, the CDR3 is TGTGCCAGCTCACCTGGGATTAACGTGGCTAACTATGGCTACACCTTC. This translates into CASSPGINVANYGYTF.

This chain joins TRBV19 and TRBJ2-5, with D hard to call. CDR1 is LNHDA and CDR2 is SQIVND in the germline V gene (reference sequence). The CDR3 totals 15 residues. V was cut by 1 base and J by 9 bases, with 18 bases left in between. CDR3 sequence: CASSIVKRTFEAQYF. The DNA for the CDR3 is TGTGCCAGTAGTATAGTAAAACGGACCTTCGAGGCCCAGTACTTC. The full variable domain, rest sourced from reference TRBV19 and TRBJ2-5, is DGGITQSPKYLFRKEGQNVTLSCEQNLNHDAMYWYRQDPGQGLRLIYYSQIVNDFQKGDIAEGYSVSREKKESFPLTVTSAQKNPTAFYLCASSIVKRTFEAQYFGPGTRLLVL.

The sample holds a few counts of this clone. The gene calls are TRBV15 and TRBJ2-2, with 7 bases lining up with TRBD2. Losses at the gene ends were 0 bases for V and 1 base for J; bases not matched to a gene: 2. Germline values: CDR1 LNHNV, CDR2 YYDKDF (reference sequence). The CDR3 runs to 16 residues. The CDR3 DNA reads as TGTGCCACCAGCAGAGAACCTAGCGGGAACACCGGGGAGCTGTTTTTT. Translated, it gives CATSREPSGNTGELFF.

The CDR3 coding sequence is TGCGCCAGCAGCTTGGACGCAGGGGGCACTGAAGCTTTCTTT. This sequence encodes CASSLDAGGTEAFF. This chain links TRBV5-1 with TRBJ1-1; TRBD1 matches 7 bases. The V gene end was trimmed by 0 bases and the J gene end by 4 bases; junction bases not matched to a gene: 3. The CDR3 length is 14 residues. Germline CDR1 is SGHRS and CDR2 is YFSETQ.

The rearrangement links TRBV7-9 to TRBJ2-3; 8 nucleotides match TRBD2. The ends lost 2 bases at V and 0 bases at J; junction bases unmatched: 4. Germline assignment: CDR1 SEHNR and CDR2 FQNEAQ (reference sequence). This CDR3 is 16 amino acids long. The CDR3 DNA follows: TGTGCCAGCAGCTTAATGACTAGCGCGAGCACAGATACGCAGTATTTT. It encodes CASSLMTSASTDTQYF.

The chain recombines TRBV5-4 with TRBJ1-1; 7 nucleotides match TRBD1. The V gene end was trimmed by 2 bases and the J gene end by 10 bases; junction bases not matched to a gene: 17. The CDR3 contains 16 residues. Germline lookup yields CDR1 SGHNT and CDR2 YYREEE (reference sequence). This chain's CDR3 is CASSLTPGQATNAAFF. CDR3 sequence (DNA): TGTGCCAGCAGCTTAACCCCCGGACAGGCCACGAACGCAGCTTTCTTT.

This clone turned up a few times. This sequence joins TRBV4-2 and TRBJ1-5; no definite D call. From germline, CDR1 is LGHNA and CDR2 YNFKEQ. V was shortened by 0 bases and J by 8 bases, with 8 bases between the two germline ends. The CDR3 consists of 13 residues. CDR3 sequence reads: CASSQDRRKPQHF. The CDR3 DNA reads TGTGCCAGCAGCCAAGATCGGCGTAAGCCCCAGCATTTT.